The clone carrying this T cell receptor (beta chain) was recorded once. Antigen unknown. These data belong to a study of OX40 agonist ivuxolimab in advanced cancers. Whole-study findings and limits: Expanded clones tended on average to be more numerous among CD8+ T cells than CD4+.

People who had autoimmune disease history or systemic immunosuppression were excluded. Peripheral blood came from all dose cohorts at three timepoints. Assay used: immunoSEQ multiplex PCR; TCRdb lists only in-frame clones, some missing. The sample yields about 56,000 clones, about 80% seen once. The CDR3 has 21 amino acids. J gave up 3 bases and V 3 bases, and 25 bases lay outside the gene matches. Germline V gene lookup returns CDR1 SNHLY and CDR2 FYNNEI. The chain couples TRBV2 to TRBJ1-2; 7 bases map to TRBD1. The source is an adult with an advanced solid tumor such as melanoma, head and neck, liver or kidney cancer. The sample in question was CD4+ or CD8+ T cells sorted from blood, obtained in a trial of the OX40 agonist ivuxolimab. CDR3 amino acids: CASSERFRGRTSTSVDYGYTF. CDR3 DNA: TGTGCCAGCAGTGAGAGGTTTAGGGGGCGGACTTCCACTAGCGTGGACTATGGCTACACCTTC. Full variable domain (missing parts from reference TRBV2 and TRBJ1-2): EPEVTQTPSHQVTQMGQEVILRCVPISNHLYFYWYRQILGQKVEFLVSFYNNEISEKSEIFDDQFSVERPDGSNFTLKIRSTKLEDSAMYFCASSERFRGRTSTSVDYGYTFGSGTRLTVV.